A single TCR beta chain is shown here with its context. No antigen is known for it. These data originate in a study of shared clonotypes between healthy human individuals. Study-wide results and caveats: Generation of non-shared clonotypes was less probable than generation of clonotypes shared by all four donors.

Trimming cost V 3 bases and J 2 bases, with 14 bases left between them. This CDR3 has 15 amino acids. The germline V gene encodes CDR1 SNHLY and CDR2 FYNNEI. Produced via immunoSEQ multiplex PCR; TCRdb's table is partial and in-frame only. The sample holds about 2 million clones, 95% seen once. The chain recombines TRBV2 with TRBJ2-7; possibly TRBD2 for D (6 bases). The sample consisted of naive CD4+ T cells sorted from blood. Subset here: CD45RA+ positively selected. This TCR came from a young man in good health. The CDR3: CASSELPGVAYEQYF. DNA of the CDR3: TGTGCCAGCAGTGAGTTGCCGGGAGTCGCCTACGAGCAGTACTTC. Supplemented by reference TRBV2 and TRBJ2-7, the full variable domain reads EPEVTQTPSHQVTQMGQEVILRCVPISNHLYFYWYRQILGQKVEFLVSFYNNEISEKSEIFDDQFSVERPDGSNFTLKIRSTKLEDSAMYFCASSELPGVAYEQYFGPGTRLTVT.